This T cell receptor beta chain was identified in a study of cytomegalovirus exposure and HLA in healthy donors. Study-wide results and caveats: Association of a missense DCLRE1C variant with TCR beta V- and J-gene trimming was reported in a later analysis. Later, TCR association rates were found to vary by HLA locus, highest for DRB1 and lowest for HLA-C.

Details on this clone: The antigen is unknown.

Regarding donors, all were healthy bone marrow donors. Germline V gene data show CDR1 as SGHRS and CDR2 as YFSETQ. V lost 3 bases and J lost 2, with 9 bases in between. The CDR3 extends over 13 amino acids. Both 60 Vbeta primers and 13 Jbeta primers went into the PCR. Repertoires were generated with immunoSEQ multiplex PCR, while TCRdb's copy carries only in-frame clones and drops some. Here the sample spans about 110,000 clones, about three quarters being singletons. The receptor was derived from a woman between 55 and 75 years old in good health and CMV-seropositive. Specimen: PBMCs. The gene calls are TRBV5-1 and TRBJ2-7; D perhaps matches TRBD1 (5 bases). CDR3 protein: CASSSPGTYEQYF. The CDR3 region has the DNA TGCGCCAGCAGCTCCCCAGGGACCTACGAGCAGTACTTC.